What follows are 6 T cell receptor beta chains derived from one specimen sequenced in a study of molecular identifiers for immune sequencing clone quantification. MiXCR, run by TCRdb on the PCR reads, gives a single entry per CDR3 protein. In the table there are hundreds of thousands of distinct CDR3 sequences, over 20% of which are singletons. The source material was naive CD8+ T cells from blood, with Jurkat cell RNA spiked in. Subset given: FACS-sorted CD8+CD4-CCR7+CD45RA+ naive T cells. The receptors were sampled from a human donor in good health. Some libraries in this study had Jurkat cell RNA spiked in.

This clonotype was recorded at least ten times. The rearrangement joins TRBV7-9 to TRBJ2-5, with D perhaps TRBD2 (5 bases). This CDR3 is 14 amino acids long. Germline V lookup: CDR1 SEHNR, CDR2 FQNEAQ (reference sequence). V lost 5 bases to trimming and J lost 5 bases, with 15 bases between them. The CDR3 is CASSPADRGETQYF. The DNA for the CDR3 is TGTGCCAGCAGCCCCGCCGACCGAGGGGAGACCCAGTACTTC.

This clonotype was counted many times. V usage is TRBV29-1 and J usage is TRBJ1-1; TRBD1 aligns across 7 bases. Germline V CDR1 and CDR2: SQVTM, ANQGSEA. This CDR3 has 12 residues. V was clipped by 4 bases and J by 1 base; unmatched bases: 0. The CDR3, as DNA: TGCAGCGTTGGACAGGGGAACACTGAAGCTTTCTTT. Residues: CSVGQGNTEAFF.

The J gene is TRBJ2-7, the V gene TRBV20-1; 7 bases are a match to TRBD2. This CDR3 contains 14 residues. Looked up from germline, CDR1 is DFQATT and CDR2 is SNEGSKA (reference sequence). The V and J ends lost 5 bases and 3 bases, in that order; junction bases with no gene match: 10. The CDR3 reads CSAPDLGEGYEQYF. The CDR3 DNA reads TGCAGTGCTCCGGATCTGGGGGAGGGCTACGAGCAGTACTTC.

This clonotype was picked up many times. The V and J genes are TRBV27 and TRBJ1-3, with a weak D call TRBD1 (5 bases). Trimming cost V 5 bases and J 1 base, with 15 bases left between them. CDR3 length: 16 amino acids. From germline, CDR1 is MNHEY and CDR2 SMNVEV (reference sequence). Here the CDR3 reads CASSPDRYTSGNTIYF. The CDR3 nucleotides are TGTGCCAGCAGTCCTGACAGATACACATCTGGAAACACCATATATTTT.

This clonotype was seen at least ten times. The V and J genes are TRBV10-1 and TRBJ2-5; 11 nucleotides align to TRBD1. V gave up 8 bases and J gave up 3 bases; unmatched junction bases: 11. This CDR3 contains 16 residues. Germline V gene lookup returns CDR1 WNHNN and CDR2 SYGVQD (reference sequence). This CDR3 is CASSPGQGGVEETQYF. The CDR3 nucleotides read TGCGCCAGCTCTCCGGGACAGGGGGGAGTAGAAGAGACCCAGTACTTC.

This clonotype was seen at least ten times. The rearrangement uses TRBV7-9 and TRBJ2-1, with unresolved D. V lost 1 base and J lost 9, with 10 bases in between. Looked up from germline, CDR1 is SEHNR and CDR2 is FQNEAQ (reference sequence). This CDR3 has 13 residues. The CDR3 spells CASSLEGSLEQFF. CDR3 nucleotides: TGTGCCAGCAGCTTAGAAGGAAGCCTTGAGCAGTTCTTC.